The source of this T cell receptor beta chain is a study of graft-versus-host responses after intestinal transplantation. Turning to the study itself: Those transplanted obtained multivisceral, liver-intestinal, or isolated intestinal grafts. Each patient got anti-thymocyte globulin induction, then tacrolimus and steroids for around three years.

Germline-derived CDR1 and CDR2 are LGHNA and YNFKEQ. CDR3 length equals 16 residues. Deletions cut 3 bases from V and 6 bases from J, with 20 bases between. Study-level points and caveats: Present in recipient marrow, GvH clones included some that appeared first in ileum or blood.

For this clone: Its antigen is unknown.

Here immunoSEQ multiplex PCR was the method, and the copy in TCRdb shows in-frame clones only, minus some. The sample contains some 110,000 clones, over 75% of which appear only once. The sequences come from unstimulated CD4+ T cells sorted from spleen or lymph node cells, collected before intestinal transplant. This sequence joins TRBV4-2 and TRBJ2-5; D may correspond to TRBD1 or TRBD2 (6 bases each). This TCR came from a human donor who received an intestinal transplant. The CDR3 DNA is TGTGCCAGCAGCCAGGGTGGACTGGGGGGCCTGAAGACCCAGTACTTC. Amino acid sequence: CASSQGGLGGLKTQYF.